Listed below are T cell receptor beta chains from one sample, sequenced in a study of technical replicates of blood from four donors. Profiling relied on immunoSEQ multiplex PCR, and the TCRdb table lists in-frame clones only, not all of them. The profile shows tens of thousands of clones, approximately 92% of them singletons. Sequencing was carried out using T cells isolated from PBMCs. The receptor source for this set is a human donor in good health. The CDR3 runs from the conserved cysteine through the conserved F or W. D genes are given only for firm matches. Clone size is stated in some rows and not others, as once, few, many or a class when expanded.

CASSPTSGNPQETQYF	TGTGCCAGCAGTCCGACTAGCGGGAACCCTCAAGAGACCCAGTACTTC	-	TRBV6-4	TRBJ2-5	16	TRBD2
CASIRPGGDNGYTF	TGTGCCAGCATCCGGCCGGGGGGCGACAATGGCTACACCTTC	-	TRBV28	TRBJ1-2	14	-
CASSLQGGETQYF	TGTGCCAGCAGCCTTCAGGGTGGTGAGACCCAGTACTTC	few	TRBV5-4	TRBJ2-5	13	-
CAWTSSASYNEQFF	TGTGCCTGGACTTCCAGCGCTTCCTACAATGAGCAGTTCTTC	-	TRBV30	TRBJ2-1	14	-
CAWSDDRGLTMNTEAFF	TGTGCCTGGAGTGATGACAGGGGGTTAACCATGAACACTGAAGCTTTCTTT	-	TRBV30	TRBJ1-1	17	TRBD1
CAWNVPQGRVGKLFF	TGTGCCTGGAATGTCCCACAGGGGCGCGTGGGAAAACTGTTTTTT	-	TRBV30	TRBJ1-4	15	TRBD1
CASSLEGTGGDEQFF	TGTGCCAGCAGCTTAGAAGGGACAGGGGGCGATGAGCAGTTCTTC	-	TRBV7-9	TRBJ2-1	15	TRBD1
CASSLDSGGGYEQYF	TGTGCCAGCAGCTTAGATTCTGGGGGAGGCTACGAGCAGTACTTC	-	TRBV7-2	TRBJ2-7	15	-
CASSPGTSGTNEQFF	TGTGCCAGCAGCCCCGGGACTAGCGGGACCAATGAGCAGTTCTTC	-	TRBV11-2	TRBJ2-1	15	TRBD2
CASSATGGNTIYF	TGTGCCAGCAGCGCTACAGGGGGAAACACCATATATTTT	-	TRBV11-2	TRBJ1-3	13	-
CASSYSTGSEQYF	TGTGCCAGCAGTTACTCGACAGGTAGCGAGCAGTACTTC	-	TRBV6-5	TRBJ2-7	13	-
CASSQPTTEGGYTF	TGTGCCAGCAGCCAACCTACCACGGAGGGGGGCTACACCTTC	-	TRBV4-2	TRBJ1-2	14	-